This T cell receptor (beta chain) was retrieved from a study of beta chain features in type 1 diabetes. The study, taken as a whole, reports: All four CD4+ subsets from Type 1 diabetes patients carried moderately but significantly shorter TCRB CDR3s.

As every portion of the isolated RNA was reverse transcribed, the sequencing read expressed TCRB transcripts. Sequencing was performed with immunoSEQ multiplex PCR; in TCRdb, only in-frame clones are kept and a portion is missing. The data hold a few hundred thousand clones, with around 16% observed a single time. This CDR3 has 13 residues. CDR1 and CDR2 (germline): LNHDA, SQIVND (reference sequence). The junction had 0 bases not matched to a gene; V was cut back by 5 bases and J by 3 bases. Notes on this clone: Its target is not known.

This chain joins TRBV19 and TRBJ2-3; the match to TRBD1 covers 9 bases. The source of this sequence is a young man with type 1 diabetes. Sample: naive CD4+ T cells from blood. CDR3 protein: CASSGTGTDTQYF. CDR3 coding DNA: TGTGCCAGTAGTGGGACAGGGACAGATACGCAGTATTTT. Full variable domain (missing parts from reference TRBV19 and TRBJ2-3): DGGITQSPKYLFRKEGQNVTLSCEQNLNHDAMYWYRQDPGQGLRLIYYSQIVNDFQKGDIAEGYSVSREKKESFPLTVTSAQKNPTAFYLCASSGTGTDTQYFGPGTRLTVL.